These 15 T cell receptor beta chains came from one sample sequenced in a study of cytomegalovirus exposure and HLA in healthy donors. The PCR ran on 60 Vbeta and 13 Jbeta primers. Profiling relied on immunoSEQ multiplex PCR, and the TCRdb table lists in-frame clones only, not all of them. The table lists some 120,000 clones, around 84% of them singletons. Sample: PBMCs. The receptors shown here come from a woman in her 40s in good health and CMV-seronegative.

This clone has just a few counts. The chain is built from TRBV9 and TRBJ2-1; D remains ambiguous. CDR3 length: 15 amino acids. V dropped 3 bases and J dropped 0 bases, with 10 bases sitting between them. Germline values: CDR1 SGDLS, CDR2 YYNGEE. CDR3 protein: CASSEVGYSYNEQFF. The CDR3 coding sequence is TGTGCCAGCAGCGAAGTCGGGTACTCCTACAATGAGCAGTTCTTC.

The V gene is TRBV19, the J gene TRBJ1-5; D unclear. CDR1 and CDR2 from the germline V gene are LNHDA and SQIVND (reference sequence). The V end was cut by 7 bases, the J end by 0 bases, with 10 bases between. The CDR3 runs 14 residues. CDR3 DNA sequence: TGTGCCAGTATGCGCCTCTATAGCAATCAGCCCCAGCATTTT. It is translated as CASMRLYSNQPQHF.

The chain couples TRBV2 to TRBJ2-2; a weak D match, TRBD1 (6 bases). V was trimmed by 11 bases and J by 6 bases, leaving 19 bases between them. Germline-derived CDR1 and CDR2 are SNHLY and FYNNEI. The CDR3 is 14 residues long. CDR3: CAVHRDTSSGELFF. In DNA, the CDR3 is TGTGCCGTTCACCGGGACACAAGTTCCGGGGAGCTGTTTTTT.

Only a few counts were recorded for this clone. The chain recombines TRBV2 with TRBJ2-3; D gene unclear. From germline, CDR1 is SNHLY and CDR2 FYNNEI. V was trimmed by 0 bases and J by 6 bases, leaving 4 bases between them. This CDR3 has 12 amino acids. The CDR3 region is CASSEARDTQYF. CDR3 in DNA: TGTGCCAGCAGTGAAGCTCGGGATACGCAGTATTTT.

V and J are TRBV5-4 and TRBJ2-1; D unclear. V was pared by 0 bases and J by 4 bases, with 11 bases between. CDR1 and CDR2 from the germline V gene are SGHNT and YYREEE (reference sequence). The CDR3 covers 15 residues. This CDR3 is CASSLGGRRYNEQFF. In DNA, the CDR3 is TGTGCCAGCAGCTTGGGCGGTCGGCGATACAATGAGCAGTTCTTC.

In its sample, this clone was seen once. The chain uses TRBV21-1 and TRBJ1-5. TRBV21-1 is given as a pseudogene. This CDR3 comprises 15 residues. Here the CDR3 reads CASSKERGSGQPQHF. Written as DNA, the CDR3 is TGTGCCAGCAGCAAAGAGCGGGGGTCGGGACAGCCCCAGCATTTT.

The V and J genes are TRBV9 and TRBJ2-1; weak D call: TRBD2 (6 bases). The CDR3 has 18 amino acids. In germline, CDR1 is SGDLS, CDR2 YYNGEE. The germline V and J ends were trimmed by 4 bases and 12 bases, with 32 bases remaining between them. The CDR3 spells CASSLGSSGPYNERTQFF. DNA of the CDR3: TGTGCCAGCAGCCTAGGGAGTAGCGGACCGTACAATGAGCGGACGCAGTTCTTC. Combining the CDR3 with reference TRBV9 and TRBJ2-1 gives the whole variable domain DSGVTQTPKHLITATGQRVTLRCSPRSGDLSVYWYQQSLDQGLQFLIQYYNGEERAKGNILERFSAQQFPDLHSELNLSSLELGDSALYFCASSLGSSGPYNERTQFFGPGTRLTVL.

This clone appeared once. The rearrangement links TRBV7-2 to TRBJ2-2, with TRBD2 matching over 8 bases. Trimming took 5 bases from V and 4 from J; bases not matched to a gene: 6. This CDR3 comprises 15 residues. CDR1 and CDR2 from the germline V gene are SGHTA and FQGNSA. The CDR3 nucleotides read TGTGCCAGCAGCGAGGTCCGGGAGGGCACCGGGGAGCTGTTTTTT. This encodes CASSEVREGTGELFF.

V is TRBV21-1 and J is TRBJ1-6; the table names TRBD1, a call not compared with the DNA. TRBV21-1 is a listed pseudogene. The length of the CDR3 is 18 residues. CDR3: CASSKRGQPTGDSSPLHF. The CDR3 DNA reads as TGTGCCAGCAGCAAACGGGGACAGCCCACCGGGGATAGCTCACCCCTCCACTTT.

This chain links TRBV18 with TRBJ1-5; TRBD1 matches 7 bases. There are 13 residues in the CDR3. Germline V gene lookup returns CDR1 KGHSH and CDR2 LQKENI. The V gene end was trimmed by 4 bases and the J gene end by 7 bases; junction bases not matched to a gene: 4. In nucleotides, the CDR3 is TGTGCCAGCTCACAGGGGGCGGCCCAGCCCCAGCATTTT. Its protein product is CASSQGAAQPQHF.

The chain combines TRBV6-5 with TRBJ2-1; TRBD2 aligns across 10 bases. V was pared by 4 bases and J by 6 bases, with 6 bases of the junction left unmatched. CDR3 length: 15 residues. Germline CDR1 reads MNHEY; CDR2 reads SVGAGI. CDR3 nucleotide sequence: TGTGCCAGCAGTTCAATAGCGGGAGGTAGCAATGAGCAGTTCTTC. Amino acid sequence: CASSSIAGGSNEQFF.

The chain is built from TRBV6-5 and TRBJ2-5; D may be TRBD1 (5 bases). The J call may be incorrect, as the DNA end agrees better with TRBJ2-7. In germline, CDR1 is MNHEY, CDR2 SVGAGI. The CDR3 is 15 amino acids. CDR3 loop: CASSYSADTTYEQYF. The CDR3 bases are TGTGCCAGCAGTTACTCGGCGGACACGACCTACGAGCAGTACTTC.

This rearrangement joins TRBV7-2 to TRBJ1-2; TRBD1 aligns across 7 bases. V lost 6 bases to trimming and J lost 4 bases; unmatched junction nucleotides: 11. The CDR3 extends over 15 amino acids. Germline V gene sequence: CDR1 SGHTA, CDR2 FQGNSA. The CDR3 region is CASSTGLGQLYGYTF. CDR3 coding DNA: TGTGCCAGCAGTACAGGATTGGGACAGCTCTATGGCTACACCTTC.

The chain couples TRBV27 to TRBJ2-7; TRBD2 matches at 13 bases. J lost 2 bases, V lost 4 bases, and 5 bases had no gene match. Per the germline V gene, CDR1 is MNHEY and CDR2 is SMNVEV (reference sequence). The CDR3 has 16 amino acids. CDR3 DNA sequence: TGTGCCAGCAGTTCCTGGACTAGCGGGAGACCCTACGAGCAGTACTTC. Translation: CASSSWTSGRPYEQYF.

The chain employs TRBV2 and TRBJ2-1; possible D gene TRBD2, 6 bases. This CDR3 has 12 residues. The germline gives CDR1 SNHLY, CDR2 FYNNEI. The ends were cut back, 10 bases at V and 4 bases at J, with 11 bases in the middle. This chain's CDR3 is CAIAEGYNEQFF. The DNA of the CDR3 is TGTGCCATAGCGGAGGGGTACAATGAGCAGTTCTTC.